This T cell receptor (beta chain) was recorded in a study of T cells in tuberculosis. Study summary: In South Africa, adults with active tuberculosis were compared with IGRA-negative and latently infected IGRA-positive adolescents.

This clone was detected once. Clones were sequenced by immunoSEQ multiplex PCR, and TCRdb holds only the in-frame ones, with some missing. This sample has over 40,000 clones, with 95% found just once. Germline lookup yields CDR1 WNHNN and CDR2 SYGVQD (reference sequence). CDR3 size: 15 residues. V shed 3 bases and J 5 bases; nucleotides not matched to a gene: 2. Sequencing input: PBMCs. V usage is TRBV10-1 and J usage is TRBJ1-4; 11 nucleotides line up with TRBD1. The clonotype was recovered from a donor aged 5-35 years with latent tuberculosis or without tuberculosis infection. In DNA form, the CDR3 reads TGCGCCAGCAGTGAAGGGACAGGGGGGAATGAAAAACTGTTTTTT. It translates to CASSEGTGGNEKLFF.